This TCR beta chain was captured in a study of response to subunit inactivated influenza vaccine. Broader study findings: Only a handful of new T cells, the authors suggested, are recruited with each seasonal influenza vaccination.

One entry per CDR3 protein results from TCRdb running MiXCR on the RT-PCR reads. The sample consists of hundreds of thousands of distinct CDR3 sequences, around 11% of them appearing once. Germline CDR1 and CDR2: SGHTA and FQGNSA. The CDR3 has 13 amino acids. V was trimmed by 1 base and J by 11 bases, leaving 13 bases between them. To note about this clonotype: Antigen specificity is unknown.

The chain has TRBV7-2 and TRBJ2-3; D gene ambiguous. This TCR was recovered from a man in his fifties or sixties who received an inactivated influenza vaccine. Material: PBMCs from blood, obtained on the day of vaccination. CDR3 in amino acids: CASSLVGKDRQYF. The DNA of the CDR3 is TGTGCCAGCAGCTTAGTAGGCAAGGATCGGCAGTATTTT.